This T cell receptor beta chain was recorded in a study of blood T cell repertoires in COVID-19. About the research overall: Donors in the United States, Italy and Spain gave samples during acute or convalescent COVID-19. T cells, B-cell-depleted T cells, or PBMCs supplied cDNA or gDNA.

As handled by the study authors: Amplifying reference gene primers gave estimates of nucleated cell counts. TCRdb's copy holds only in-frame clones and misses some; the assay was immunoSEQ multiplex PCR. V, J and clone size were drawn from that table, and D and trimming were deduced from the DNA. The sample has about 120,000 clones, over 65% seen once. CDR3 length equals 16 residues. Germline V gene data show CDR1 as LGHNA and CDR2 as YSLEER. J gave up 8 bases and V 0 bases, and 6 bases lay outside the gene matches. The sample consisted of peripheral blood. The TCR sequence derives from a man aged 25 to 40 with acute or convalescent COVID-19. The chain is built from TRBV4-3 and TRBJ2-1, with 11 bases identical to TRBD2. The CDR3 DNA follows: TGCGCCAGCAGCCAAGATCGCCTAGCGGGGGGCTATGAGCAGTTCTTC. Protein product: CASSQDRLAGGYEQFF.